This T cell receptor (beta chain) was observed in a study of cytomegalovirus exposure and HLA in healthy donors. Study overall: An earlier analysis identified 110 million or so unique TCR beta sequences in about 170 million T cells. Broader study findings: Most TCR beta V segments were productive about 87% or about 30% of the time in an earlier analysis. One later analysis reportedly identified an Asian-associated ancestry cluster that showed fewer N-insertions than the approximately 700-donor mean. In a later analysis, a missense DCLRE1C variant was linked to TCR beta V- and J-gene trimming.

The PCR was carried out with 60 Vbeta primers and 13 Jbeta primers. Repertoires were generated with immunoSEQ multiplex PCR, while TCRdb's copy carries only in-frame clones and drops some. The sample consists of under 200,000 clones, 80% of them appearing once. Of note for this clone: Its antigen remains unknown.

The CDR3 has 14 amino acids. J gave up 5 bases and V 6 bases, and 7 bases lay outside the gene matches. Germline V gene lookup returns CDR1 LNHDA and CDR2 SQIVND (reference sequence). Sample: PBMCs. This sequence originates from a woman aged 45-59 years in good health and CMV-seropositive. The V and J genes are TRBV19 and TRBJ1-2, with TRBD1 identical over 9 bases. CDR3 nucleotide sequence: TGTGCCAGTAGCACGACAGGGGGGCTTTATGGCTACACCTTC. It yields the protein CASSTTGGLYGYTF.